The 11 T cell receptor beta chains given below trace back to one sample, sequenced in a study of siplizumab effects on memory and regulatory T cells. Produced via immunoSEQ multiplex PCR; TCRdb's table is partial and in-frame only. The sample consists of about 100,000 clones, 75% to 95% of them appearing once. The specimen was CD4+ T cells sorted from blood. These receptors came from a human donor in good health.

The chain carries TRBV6-5 and TRBJ2-5; no clear D gene. The germline V gene has CDR1 MNHEY and CDR2 SVGAGI. V dropped 5 bases and J dropped 2 bases, with 9 bases sitting between them. This CDR3 spans 13 amino acids. CDR3 sequence reads: CASSPMGQETQYF. The DNA of the CDR3 is TGTGCCAGCAGTCCCATGGGACAAGAGACCCAGTACTTC.

The chain couples TRBV27 to TRBJ2-1; D not resolved. Per the germline V gene, CDR1 is MNHEY and CDR2 is SMNVEV (reference sequence). The CDR3 length is 15 residues. V was clipped by 0 bases and J by 7 bases, with 13 bases between them. The CDR3: CASSLSLGIWNEQFF. DNA of the CDR3: TGTGCCAGCAGTTTATCCTTAGGTATTTGGAATGAGCAGTTCTTC.

V usage is TRBV20-1 and J usage is TRBJ1-1; possibly TRBD1 for D (5 bases). Germline CDR1 and CDR2: DFQATT and SNEGSKA (reference sequence). V lost 3 bases to trimming and J lost 4 bases, with 6 bases between them. The CDR3 is 11 residues long. The CDR3 bases are TGCAGTGCTAGCGGGGGCACTGAAGCTTTCTTT. It specifies CSASGGTEAFF.

On this clone itself: A read error may account for a junction end that differs from germline. CDR3: CASSYTGTSTPRHF. In DNA, the CDR3 is TGTGCCAGCAGTTACACCGGGACTAGCACCCCTCGACACTTC. The chain joins TRBV6-6 to TRBJ2-5; 9 positions match TRBD2. This CDR3 has 14 residues. Germline V gene sequence: CDR1 MNHNY, CDR2 SVGAGI (reference sequence).

The chain couples TRBV28 to TRBJ2-7; possibly TRBD1 for D (6 bases). V shed 3 bases and J shed 0 bases, with 12 bases lying between them. The CDR3 is made up of 15 amino acids. CDR1 and CDR2 from the germline V gene are MDHEN and SYDVKM. This CDR3 reads CASSFRDTSSYEQYF. DNA for the CDR3: TGTGCCAGCAGTTTCAGGGACACCAGCTCCTACGAGCAGTACTTC.

V usage is TRBV5-4 and J usage is TRBJ2-1; 14 nucleotides align to TRBD2. The CDR3 length is 16 residues. V trimming: 4 bases; J trimming: 5 bases; junction bases outside the gene matches: 5. Germline CDR1 reads SGHNT; CDR2 reads YYREEE (reference sequence). CDR3 region: CASSTGTSGGDNEQFF. In DNA form, the CDR3 reads TGTGCCAGCAGCACCGGGACTAGCGGGGGTGACAATGAGCAGTTCTTC.

This chain joins TRBV30 and TRBJ2-5; 11 nucleotides agree with TRBD2. The CDR3 is 15 amino acids. CDR1 and CDR2 (germline): GTSNPN, SVGIG (reference sequence). Germline trimming cut 4 bases from V and 2 bases from J; bases unmatched to any gene: 6. CDR3 region: CAWIPASGGQETQYF. CDR3 coding DNA: TGTGCCTGGATCCCGGCTAGCGGGGGGCAAGAGACCCAGTACTTC.

The V and J genes are TRBV7-8 and TRBJ2-7; TRBD1 is a possible D gene (5 bases). CDR1 and CDR2 (germline): SGHVS, FQNEAQ. V was clipped by 2 bases and J by 0 bases, with 20 bases between them. CDR3 length equals 18 residues. The CDR3 spells CASSLSSVGQESSYEQYF. CDR3 coding DNA: TGTGCCAGCAGCTTATCGTCCGTGGGGCAGGAGTCCTCCTACGAGCAGTACTTC.

CDR3 sequence: CASSLGTASNTGELFF. DNA of the CDR3: TGCGCCAGCAGCCTAGGGACAGCCTCTAACACCGGGGAGCTGTTTTTT. The J gene is TRBJ2-2, the V gene TRBV5-1; TRBD1 agrees at 7 bases. J gave up 2 bases and V 4 bases, and 8 bases lay outside the gene matches. Germline V gives CDR1 SGHRS, CDR2 YFSETQ. This CDR3 comprises 16 residues. Full variable domain (rest looked up from reference TRBV5-1 and TRBJ2-2): KAGVTQTPRYLIKTRGQQVTLSCSPISGHRSVSWYQQTPGQGLQFLFEYFSETQRNKGNFPGRFSGRQFSNSRSEMNVSTLELGDSALYLCASSLGTASNTGELFFGEGSRLTVL.

The V gene is TRBV19, the J gene TRBJ2-3; no reliable D call. Germline V gene lookup returns CDR1 LNHDA and CDR2 SQIVND (reference sequence). Trimming pared 5 bases from V and 1 base from J, leaving 7 bases between. The CDR3 is made up of 13 amino acids. CDR3 amino acids: CASSYGGTDTQYF. The CDR3 bases are TGTGCCAGTAGTTATGGGGGCACAGATACGCAGTATTTT.

The chain uses TRBV6-5 and TRBJ2-7, with D possibly being TRBD1 (6 bases). CDR3 size: 15 residues. CDR1 and CDR2 (germline): MNHEY, SVGAGI. Trimming cost V 2 bases and J 3 bases, with 14 bases left between them. As DNA, the CDR3 is TGTGCCAGCAGTTACCCGGACAGAGAAGGCTACGAGCAGTACTTC. Amino acid sequence: CASSYPDREGYEQYF.